The rows below give T cell receptor beta chains drawn from one sample of a study of cytomegalovirus exposure and HLA in healthy donors. Data came from immunoSEQ multiplex PCR; TCRdb stores just in-frame clones and leaves some out. The table has tens of thousands of clones, around 69% seen once. The sample was PBMCs. These receptor sequences come from a woman younger than 45 in good health and CMV-seropositive. Each CDR3 is given with its conserved first and last residue. A D gene is named only where the DNA matches it firmly. Clone size is given for some rows only: seen once, a few or many times, or a class if the clone is expanded.

once	TRBV11-2	.	TRBJ2-1	TGTGCCAGCAGCTTAGGGCAGGGGGGTTCCTACAATGAGCAGTTCTTC	CASSLGQGGSYNEQFF
few	TRBV2	.	TRBJ2-6	TGTGCCAGCAGCCTCAGGGTTTCAGGGGCCAACGTCCTGACTTTC	CASSLRVSGANVLTF
.	TRBV30	.	TRBJ1-4	TGTGCCACCAGACAGGTCCCTAATGAAAAACTGTTTTTT	CATRQVPNEKLFF
.	TRBV6-1	.	TRBJ1-2	TGTGCCAGCAGTGAAGGCCGAGGACAGAATTTCTATGGCTACACCTTC	CASSEGRGQNFYGYTF
few	TRBV7-7	.	TRBJ2-1	TGTGCCAGCAGCCTGGGACTTTACAATGAGCAGTTCTTC	CASSLGLYNEQFF
.	TRBV30	TRBD2	TRBJ2-7	TGTGCCTGGGAAAAACTAGCGGGGGTCTCCTACGAGCAGTACTTC	CAWEKLAGVSYEQYF
.	TRBV7-9	.	TRBJ1-5	TGTGCCAGCAGCTTGAGGGATCAGCCCCAGCATTTT	CASSLRDQPQHF
.	TRBV9	TRBD2	TRBJ2-1	TGTGCCAGCAGCGTAGGGGCGGGAGGGCCCTACAATGAGCAGTTCTTC	CASSVGAGGPYNEQFF
.	TRBV15	.	TRBJ1-3	TGTGCCACCAGCAGAGACCCAGGGGCTCGACTAAACACCATATATTTT	CATSRDPGARLNTIYF
.	TRBV5-1	.	TRBJ2-3	TGCGCCAGCAGCGGGGGGAGCGGAGATACGCAGTATTTT	CASSGGSGDTQYF
.	TRBV5-4	.	TRBJ1-2	TGTGCCAGCAGCTTAAACGCGGTGAACTATGGCTACACCTTC	CASSLNAVNYGYTF
.	TRBV5-6	TRBD1	TRBJ2-5	TGTGCCAGCAGCTTGTTACAGGGGAAAGAGACCCAGTACTTC	CASSLLQGKETQYF
.	TRBV27	.	TRBJ2-7	TGTGCCAGCAGTCCCCGGGGCAGGGGCTCAGGGGCTTACGAGCAGTACTTC	CASSPRGRGSGAYEQYF
.	TRBV7-3	.	TRBJ1-1	TGTGCCAGCAGCTCCTTCGGATCAGCGGAAGCTTTCTTT	CASSSFGSAEAFF
.	TRBV6-1	.	TRBJ2-5	TGTGCCAGCAGGCCACAGCAAGAGACCCAGTACTTC	CASRPQQETQYF
.	TRBV27	TRBD1	TRBJ1-2	TGTGCCAGCAGTCAACAGGGGGACTATGGCTACACCTTC	CASSQQGDYGYTF
.	TRBV29-1	TRBD2	TRBJ2-3	TGCAGCGTTGACGGGGCGGGAGCTGCGGATACGCAGTATTTT	CSVDGAGAADTQYF
.	TRBV14	TRBD1	TRBJ2-5	TGTGCCACCAACAGGGGGCTGGGAGAGACCCAGTACTTC	CATNRGLGETQYF
.	TRBV7-9	TRBD2	TRBJ2-1	TGTGCCAGCAGCCCATTTTCGGGTACGACTAGCGGGTGGAATGAGCAGTTCTTC	CASSPFSGTTSGWNEQFF
.	TRBV7-2	.	TRBJ1-6	TGTGCCAGCTGCCCGGGAGGGAATCGAAATTCACCCCTCCACTTT	CASCPGGNRNSPLHF
.	TRBV7-8	.	TRBJ1-2	TGTGCCAGCAGTCGGGACCGGGAGTATGGCTACACCTTC	CASSRDREYGYTF
.	TRBV29-1	TRBD1	TRBJ1-2	TGCAGCGTTTCTTTGGGACAGGCCTATGGCTACACCTTC	CSVSLGQAYGYTF
.	TRBV7-8	TRBD1	TRBJ1-2	TGTGCCAGCAGCCCTCGACAGGGGATGGACTATGGCTACACCTTC	CASSPRQGMDYGYTF
.	TRBV19	.	TRBJ2-5	TGTGCCAGTAGTATCCCAGGCCAAGAGACCCAGTACTTC	CASSIPGQETQYF
.	TRBV7-9	.	TRBJ2-6	TGTGCCAGCGAAGACAGCTCTGGGGCCAACGTCCTGACTTTC	CASEDSSGANVLTF
.	TRBV11-2	.	TRBJ2-1	TGTGCCAGCAGCATGGACAGCTACAATGAGCAGTTCTTC	CASSMDSYNEQFF
few	TRBV7-8	.	TRBJ1-4	TGTGCCAGCAGCCTCCGAGAAGCAACTAATGAAAAACTGTTTTTT	CASSLREATNEKLFF
.	TRBV4-1	.	TRBJ1-4	TGCGCCAGCAGCCAAGACCGAATAGGGGCTTCACTAGAAAAACTGTTTTTT	CASSQDRIGASLEKLFF
.	TRBV19	TRBD2	TRBJ2-3	TGTGCCAGTAGTACAATACTAGCGGGCAACACAGATACGCAGTATTTT	CASSTILAGNTDTQYF
.	TRBV6-5	.	TRBJ1-1	TGTGCCAGCAGCTTAGATTGGGGGCCCGGTGAAGCTTTCTTT	CASSLDWGPGEAFF
.	TRBV6-5	.	TRBJ1-5	TGTGCCAGCAGTTCGACTTACAGGAGCAATCAGCCCCAGCATTTT	CASSSTYRSNQPQHF
.	TRBV5-1	TRBD1	TRBJ1-3	TGCGCCAGCAGCTTGGAAGGGACAGGAGGAAACACCATATATTTT	CASSLEGTGGNTIYF
.	TRBV13	TRBD2	TRBJ2-1	TGTGCCAGCAGCTTAGAGGCCCTAGCGGGAGGCCTGGACAGCTCCTACAATGAGCAGTTCTTC	CASSLEALAGGLDSSYNEQFF
.	TRBV6-5	.	TRBJ1-1	TGTGCCAGCAGTTACTCAGCTTCGGACAAAAAATTCTTT	CASSYSASDKKFF
.	TRBV2	.	TRBJ1-3	TGTGCCAGCAGGTCCGGGTCCTCAACCTCTGGAAACACCATATATTTT	CASRSGSSTSGNTIYF
.	TRBV27	.	TRBJ2-5	TGTGCCAGCAGTTTAGACAGCTATAGTACCCAGTACTTC	CASSLDSYSTQYF
.	TRBV27	.	TRBJ2-2	TGTGCCAGCCAGGACTACACCGGGGAGCTGTTTTTT	CASQDYTGELFF
.	TRBV6-1	.	TRBJ1-3	TGTGCCAGCATGCGGGGCCGGGGGGGAAACACCATATATTTT	CASMRGRGGNTIYF
.	TRBV23-1	.	TRBJ2-5	TGCGCCAGCAGTCTAACGGACGCGCGGGGGCTCGGGGAGACCCAGTACTTC	CASSLTDARGLGETQYF
.	TRBV5-1	TRBD1	TRBJ1-2	TGCGCCAGCAGCTTCGGGGACAGGGGAACGAGTGGGGGCTACACCTTC	CASSFGDRGTSGGYTF
.	TRBV5-6	TRBD1	TRBJ1-1	TGTGCCAGCAGCTCTTCAGGGGGTCCGATTGAAGCTTTCTTT	CASSSSGGPIEAFF
.	TRBV6-5	.	TRBJ2-7	TGTGCCAGCAGTTACTCCTTTTTGGGAGCCAACGAGCAGTACTTC	CASSYSFLGANEQYF
.	TRBV2	TRBD1	TRBJ1-1	TGTGCCAGCAGTAGACAGGGGAACACTGAAGCTTTCTTT	CASSRQGNTEAFF
.	TRBV2	.	TRBJ2-2	TGTGCCAGGAAGGGAGGGAACACCGGGGAGCTGTTTTTT	CARKGGNTGELFF
once	TRBV9	.	TRBJ1-2	TGTGCCAGCAGCGTAGGAGTGCCGAACTATGGCTACACCTTC	CASSVGVPNYGYTF
.	TRBV19	TRBD1	TRBJ2-7	TGTGCCAGTAGTATGGAGGGACAGGGGTCCTACGAGCAGTACTTC	CASSMEGQGSYEQYF
.	TRBV7-9	TRBD2	TRBJ2-7	TGTGCCAGCAGCTTAGCACTAGCGGGAAGCTACGAGCAGTACTTC	CASSLALAGSYEQYF
.	TRBV2	.	TRBJ1-1	TGTGCCAGCCGGTACACTGAAGCTTTCTTT	CASRYTEAFF
.	TRBV2	TRBD2	TRBJ2-3	TGTGCCAGCAGTGAAGGGACGGGAGGATTTTTTACGCAGTATTTT	CASSEGTGGFFTQYF
.	TRBV7-8	.	TRBJ1-1	TGTGCCAGCAGCTTCTCAGGAAACACTGAAGCTTTCTTT	CASSFSGNTEAFF
.	TRBV28	TRBD2	TRBJ2-1	TGTGCCAGCAGTGGAACTCTAGCGGATCCCACCTACAATGAGCAGTTCTTC	CASSGTLADPTYNEQFF
.	TRBV27	.	TRBJ1-3	TGTGCCAGCAGGGCAGGGGAGAGACCTGGAAACACCATATATTTT	CASRAGERPGNTIYF
once	TRBV19	TRBD1	TRBJ1-1	TGTGCCAGTAGTATACAGGGGGCTGAAGCTTTCTTT	CASSIQGAEAFF
few	TRBV29-1	.	TRBJ1-4	TGCAGCGTTGTCGGCAGGGGCACTAATGAAAAACTGTTTTTT	CSVVGRGTNEKLFF